This T cell receptor (beta chain) appears in the sequencing data of a study of cytomegalovirus exposure and HLA in healthy donors (dated by TCRdb to the late 2010s). In terms of the full investigation: In an earlier analysis of fewer than 750 of the donors, less than 350 Gb of sequence data and 120 million or so unique TCR beta sequences from 150 million to 200 million T cells were reported. The study aimed to test whether signatures of past pathogen exposure could be identified by cataloging public T cell receptors. The study used immunosequencing to profile the T cell repertoires of 666 subjects and linked those repertoires to cytomegalovirus serostatus. In a later genetic analysis, genome-wide SNP genotypes for about three fifths of the roughly 670 donors were used, and that subset was treated as a discovery cohort. Among roughly 400 genotyped donors of the cohort, an average of roughly 230,000 unique TCR beta nucleotide sequences was sequenced per donor, of which 15% to 20% were non-productive. To predict cytomegalovirus infection status, the study brought together high-throughput TCR immunosequencing, statistical association of individual TCRs with disease status, and machine learning. Donor age, sex, ethnicity and CMV serostatus were compiled together with the repertoire data. Roughly 5 DR-DQ haplotypes were handled as single units for association and clustering because linkage in the cohort was strong. A later analysis re-examined previously published TCR beta repertoires from about 700 donors and added high-resolution HLA genotyping to investigate patterns of TCR occurrence. Rather than using new phenotypic data, the later analysis identified candidate immune exposures from TCR beta sequences and from how often those sequences occurred across donors. To decide whether each TCR beta V gene segment behaved as functional or pseudogenic, an earlier analysis of approximately 590 of the donors relied on high-throughput TCR beta sequencing. A separate validation cohort of approximately 130 different subjects was used in addition to the 666-subject first cohort. All discovery cohort repertoires had been generated using a single sequencing platform. About 280 gigabases of sequencing data and roughly 80 million unique TCR sequences made up an early release that covered 500 to 700 HLA-typed donors. Of the 350 to 400 genotyped donors, over 65% fell in the genetic ancestry cluster associated with self-reported Caucasian donors. Both class I and class II loci were covered by HLA typing, at four-digit resolution. The number of typed donors differed by locus: roughly 620-640 for A, B, C, DRB1 and DQB1; approximately 520 for DQA1; around 610 for DPA1; and around 470 for DPB1. The study at large found these results: When HLA alleles, especially DR and DQ, strongly co-occurred, attributing TCR associations to individual alleles was difficult. In a later analysis, most CMV-associated TCR beta chains were found to appear HLA-restricted, with HLA associations seemingly driven largely by CMV exposure. Because counts were too low, seventeen rarely observed V segments, including chromosome 9 orphons, were excluded from the earlier analysis of some 590 of the donors. This cohort had only TCR beta chains sequenced, and the lack of alpha or paired-chain data limited which features could be detected. A later genetic analysis reported fewer N-insertions in productive TCRs among donors in an Asian-associated ancestry cluster than the roughly 700-donor mean. According to the authors, the approach could potentially be generalized to other disease states and immunological phenotypes. According to a later analysis, parvovirus B19, influenza, CMV and Epstein-Barr virus appeared linked to several top co-occurrence clusters. Specific HLA alleles were associated with over 15,000 TCR beta sequences at a false discovery rate of 0.05 in a later analysis. Broadly in line with IMGT annotations, most TCR beta V segments showed up in productive rearrangements about 87% or about 30% of the time in an earlier analysis of under 700 of the donors. In both the original and validation cohorts, the classifier was reported to diagnose cytomegalovirus status with high specificity and sensitivity. Some IMGT-functional V segments, including TRBV6-2 and TRBV6-3, could not be told apart with the 87-base-pair reads, so those segments were excluded. A later analysis found that HLA-associated TCR beta chains were more clonally expanded and had lower generation probabilities than equally common non-associated chains. Correlated functional status among segregating V segments might be attributable to linkage disequilibrium, but an unknown experimental factor could not be ruled out. CMV serostatus was the only immune exposure information available for the cohort. Roughly uniform sequencing depth across donors was assumed in presence/absence analyses, although this assumption may not hold. A later analysis found that TCR association rates varied across HLA loci, with DRB1 alleles showing the most associated TCRs and HLA-C alleles the fewest. A cluster of highly shared sequence variants was judged likely to represent a technical artifact of the sequencing pipeline. A further reported finding was that TCR beta sequences accurately predicted the HLA-A and HLA-B alleles for most subjects in the first cohort. In vitro tests confirmed that three of the cytomegalovirus-associated TCR beta chains recognize cytomegalovirus antigens. V-gene and J-gene trimming of TCR beta chains was associated with a missense DCLRE1C variant in a later genetic analysis, and the association was replicated in an independent cohort. The study gave a list of about 150 TCR beta chains associated with cytomegalovirus. Most TCR sequences were seen in very few donors, while some public TCRs were found in many individuals. Because HLA typing was unavailable for some donors at each locus, only the typed subset was used in association tests.

In total, roughly 670 healthy bone marrow donors made up the cohort. All cohort members were sampled while nominally healthy, although unrecorded immune exposures were likely present. The donor was CMV seronegative and belonged to the group of approximately 320 seronegative cohort members. A peripheral blood sample was collected from each donor, and TCR beta sequencing was performed on peripheral blood mononuclear cells. The Qiagen DNeasy Blood Extraction Kit was used to extract genomic DNA from the blood cell samples. Spanning cysteine to phenylalanine, the CDR3 consists of 16 amino acids. The CDR3 DNA has 48 bases and is translated from base 1. V lost 2 bases and J lost 5 bases; the stretch between them is 16 bases long. Taken from the germline V gene, the CDR1 and CDR2 loops are KGHSH and LQKENI. Remarks on this clone: Its cognate antigen has yet to be identified. No base quality information exists; no much larger clone differs at one position.

Library preparation employed the immunoSEQ multiplex PCR assay. For the multiplex PCR, a mixture combining 60 forward primers for TCR Vbeta segments and 13 reverse primers for TCR Jbeta segments was used. The CDR3 region of rearranged TCR beta genes was amplified from genomic DNA with a multiplex PCR assay. The Illumina HiSeq System was used to sequence the amplified TCR beta libraries as 87-base-pair reads. Per the original workflow: In a later analysis, 80 million or so unique TCR beta chains were counted across the approximately 670 repertoires, and roughly 11 million of these chains were shared by at least two donors. Raw reads were error-corrected and collapsed into unique sequences by a nearest-neighbor algorithm in which closely related sequences were merged to remove PCR and sequencing errors. To assign V, D and J gene segments, CDR3 sequences were aligned to IMGT reference sequences. For a sequence to be retained, at least a six-nucleotide match to both a V gene segment and a J gene segment was required. A rearrangement was called productive if the CDR3 had no stop codons and remained in frame with V and J, and every other rearrangement was called non-productive. Following IMGT convention, CDR3 was defined as the stretch from the second conserved V-encoded cysteine up to the conserved J-encoded phenylalanine. In an earlier analysis of roughly 610 of the donors, sequences lacking an unambiguous match to a single V gene segment were excluded. An earlier analysis of under 750 of the donors called V segments functional above 56.7% productive rearrangements and segregating when the between-donor standard deviation exceeded 5%. A statistical classification framework was developed to diagnose cytomegalovirus status using the catalog of TCR beta chain sequences. V and J gene assignment, in a later analysis, came from comparing TCR nucleotide sequences with IMGT/GENE-DB human TR gene sequences. A later analysis assigned CDR3 sequences and most-parsimonious VDJ recombination scenarios with the TCRdist pipeline. In a later analysis, each TCR beta chain was defined by its CDR3 amino acid sequence together with its V-gene family, and reads lacking a unique V-gene family were excluded. As a way to deal with suspected cross-contamination and a sequencing artifact, a later analysis dropped approximately 570 nucleotide sequences that were highly shared and had low generation probability. In a later analysis, a clonal expansion index was calculated for each public chain from normalized within-repertoire ranks of inferred template counts. Generation probabilities in a later analysis came from a VDJ recombination model fitted to out-of-frame rearrangements, and those results were checked against IGoR. In a later analysis, hypergeometric tests were used to score TCR-TCR, TCR-HLA and TCR-CMV co-occurrence, with a repertoire-size bias correction applied to TCR pairs. False discovery rates were estimated in a later analysis by permuting HLA or CMV assignments 20 times. In a later analysis, co-occurring TCRs were grouped with DBSCAN, and TCRdist sequence similarity was added when clustering was performed within HLA-allele-positive subsets. For co-occurrence clustering, repertoires with fewer than 30,000 or more than 120,000 public chains were excluded, along with four to six repertoires with anomalous nucleotide sharing. TCRdb provides this immuneACCESS table in a form limited to in-frame rearrangements. Some clones are lacking; in checked studies, under half of them reflect an unresolved V gene, and why the rest are absent is not known. V, J and clone size are those of that table, while D and trimming were read from the DNA. The sample table contains about 150,000 clones; only one count was recorded for roughly three quarters of them. The top ten hold approximately 15% of the sample.

Recombination joined TRBV18 with TRBJ2-1; matching of 5 bases hints at TRBD1 as the D gene. Sequenced sample: PBMCs. This sequence originates from a woman between 40 and 50 years old in good health and CMV-seronegative. The CDR3 reads as follows: CASSPAGLGKNNEQFF. The DNA sequence is as follows: TGTGCCAGCTCACCAGCAGGGTTGGGGAAAAACAATGAGCAGTTCTTC.